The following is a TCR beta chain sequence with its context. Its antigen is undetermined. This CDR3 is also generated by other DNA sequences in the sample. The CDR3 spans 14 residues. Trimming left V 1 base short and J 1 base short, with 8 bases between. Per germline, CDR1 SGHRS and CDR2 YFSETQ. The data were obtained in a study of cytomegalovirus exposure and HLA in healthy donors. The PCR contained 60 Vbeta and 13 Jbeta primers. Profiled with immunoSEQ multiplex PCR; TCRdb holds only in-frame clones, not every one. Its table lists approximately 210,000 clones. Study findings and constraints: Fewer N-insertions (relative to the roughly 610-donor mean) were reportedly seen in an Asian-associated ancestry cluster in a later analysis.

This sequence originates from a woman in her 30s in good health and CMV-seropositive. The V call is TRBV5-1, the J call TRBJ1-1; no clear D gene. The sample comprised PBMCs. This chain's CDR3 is CASSLQAPNTEAFF. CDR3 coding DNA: TGCGCCAGCAGCTTGCAGGCGCCGAACACTGAAGCTTTCTTT.